The present T cell receptor beta chain was sequenced within a study of blood T cell repertoires in COVID-19. Study context: PBMCs, B-cell-depleted T cells, or T cells were the source of the cDNA or gDNA that made up the material.

Authors' data handling: Amplified reference gene primers provided the basis for estimating nucleated cell counts. Data came from immunoSEQ multiplex PCR; TCRdb stores just in-frame clones and leaves some out. V, J and clone size were drawn from that table, and D and trimming were deduced from the DNA. The repertoire has some 250,000 clones, more than 70% of them found once; the top ten carry 9% to 15%. Germline CDR1 reads SGHTA; CDR2 reads FQGNSA. The CDR3 is made up of 15 amino acids. Trimming took 3 bases from V and 7 from J, leaving 15 bases between them. This chain links TRBV7-2 with TRBJ2-2; D possibly corresponds to TRBD1 (5 bases). The sequence derives from an older man with acute or convalescent COVID-19. Sample: peripheral blood. The CDR3 sequence is CASSLSPGQSGELFF. In DNA, the CDR3 is TGTGCCAGCAGCTTGAGTCCAGGACAAAGCGGGGAGCTGTTTTTT.